Listed below are T cell receptor beta chains from one sample, sequenced in a study of cytomegalovirus exposure and HLA in healthy donors. Sequencing used immunoSEQ multiplex PCR; TCRdb keeps in-frame clones, though not all of them. The repertoire holds about 180,000 clones, with 70% to 85% as singletons. Sequencing was done on a sample of PBMCs. The receptors stem from a man in his late teens or twenties in good health and CMV-seronegative. Both conserved end residues are part of each CDR3. Each record gives: J gene, clone size, D gene, V gene, CDR3 DNA, CDR3 protein. The D gene is left open where the match is weak. Clone size is not always given. Where it is, it says once, few, many or a class for expanded clones.

>TRBJ2-1|NA|NA|TRBV7-7
TGTGCTAGCAGCTCGACCTTAGTTCGGGACAATGAGCAGTTCTTC
CASSSTLVRDNEQFF
>TRBJ2-2|NA|NA|TRBV13
TGTGCCAGCAGCCCGGGACTCGACACCGGGGAGCTGTTTTTT
CASSPGLDTGELFF
>TRBJ1-1|NA|NA|TRBV6-4
TGTGCCAGCAGTGCAGCGTGGGACACTGAAGCTTTCTTT
CASSAAWDTEAFF
>TRBJ1-1|NA|NA|TRBV6-1
TGTGCCAGCAGAGCCTGGGAGGGGATGAACACTGAAGCTTTCTTT
CASRAWEGMNTEAFF
>TRBJ1-5|NA|NA|TRBV6-1
TGTGCCAGCAGCCGGACAGCGAATCAGCCCCAGCATTTT
CASSRTANQPQHF
>TRBJ2-1|NA|TRBD1|TRBV9
TGTGCCAGCAGCGTAGCTACAGGGGCAAATGAGCAGTTCTTC
CASSVATGANEQFF
>TRBJ2-7|once|TRBD1|TRBV7-9
TGTGCCAGCAGCTTAGCACAGGGGAGCGACGAGCAGTACTTC
CASSLAQGSDEQYF
>TRBJ2-7|NA|TRBD2|TRBV5-1
TGCGCCAGCAGCAAGACTAGCGCCTCCTACGAGCAGTACTTC
CASSKTSASYEQYF
>TRBJ2-7|NA|TRBD1|TRBV18
TGTGCCAGCTCACCACTTCCGGGACAGCCATACGAGCAGTACTTC
CASSPLPGQPYEQYF
>TRBJ2-7|once|NA|TRBV21-1
TGTGCCAGCAGCAAACCTCGGAGGGGGGGACACTCCTACGAGCAGTACTTC
CASSKPRRGGHSYEQYF
>TRBJ2-1|NA|TRBD2|TRBV2
TGTGCCAGCAGGCCTACTAGCGGGAACGCCTACAATGAGCAGTTCTTC
CASRPTSGNAYNEQFF
>TRBJ2-5|NA|TRBD1|TRBV19
TGTGCCAGTAGTACCTCCGGGACAGGGCTAGAGACCCAGTACTTC
CASSTSGTGLETQYF
>TRBJ1-5|NA|NA|TRBV14
TGTGCCAGCAGCCACCAGCTCATCAGAGGAAGCAATCAGCCCCAGCATTTT
CASSHQLIRGSNQPQHF